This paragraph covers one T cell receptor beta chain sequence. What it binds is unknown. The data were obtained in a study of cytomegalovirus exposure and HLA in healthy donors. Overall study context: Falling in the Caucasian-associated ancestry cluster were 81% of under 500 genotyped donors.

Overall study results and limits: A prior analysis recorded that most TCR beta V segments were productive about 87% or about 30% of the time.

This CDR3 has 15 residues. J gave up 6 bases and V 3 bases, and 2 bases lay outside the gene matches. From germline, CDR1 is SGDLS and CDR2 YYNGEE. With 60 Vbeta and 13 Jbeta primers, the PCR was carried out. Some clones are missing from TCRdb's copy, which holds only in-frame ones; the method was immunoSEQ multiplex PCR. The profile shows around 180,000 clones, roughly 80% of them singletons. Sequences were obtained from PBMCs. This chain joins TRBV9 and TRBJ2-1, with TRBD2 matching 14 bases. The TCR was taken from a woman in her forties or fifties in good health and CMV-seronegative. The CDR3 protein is CASSAGTSGGNEQFF. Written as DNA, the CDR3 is TGTGCCAGCAGCGCCGGGACTAGCGGGGGCAATGAGCAGTTCTTC.